These 30 T cell receptor beta chains were sequenced from one sample in a study of tumor-infiltrating lymphocytes in oesophageal squamous cell carcinoma. TCRdb re-called the PCR reads through MiXCR, storing one row per CDR3 protein. The sample contains 13,000 or so distinct CDR3 sequences, roughly half of which appear only once. The source material was blood. The receptors shown here come from a female donor with esophageal squamous cell carcinoma.

The chain couples TRBV6-1 to TRBJ2-4; 7 positions agree with TRBD2. J lost 13 bases, V lost 3 bases, and 24 bases had no gene match. Germline CDR1 MNHNS, CDR2 SASEGT. The CDR3 extends over 18 amino acids. In DNA, the CDR3 is TGTGCCAGCAGTGATGCGGGAGTCTCTTATCCCCTGTGGAAAGAGCAGTACTTC. Amino acid sequence: CASSDAGVSYPLWKEQYF.

The DNA for the CDR3 is TGTGCCAGCAGCTTGGGGGGAGCCGGCACAGATACGCAGTATTTT. It codes for CASSLGGAGTDTQYF. The rearrangement joins TRBV7-3 to TRBJ2-3; maybe TRBD2 (6 bases). Trimming removed 3 bases from V and 1 base from J, with 11 bases in between. Germline loops: CDR1 SGHTA, CDR2 FQGTGA. The CDR3 is 15 residues long.

In its sample, this clonotype is medium-sized (0.01 to 0.1%). This chain joins TRBV12-3 or TRBV12-4 and TRBJ1-5, with unresolved D. V was pared by 2 bases and J by 6 bases, with 8 bases between. The CDR3 has 13 amino acids. The CDR3, as DNA: TGTGCCAGCAGTTTATTTGGAGGTCAGCCCCAGCATTTT. The encoded protein is CASSLFGGQPQHF.

This clonotype was observed at least ten times. The chain has TRBV6-1 and TRBJ1-5; 7 positions agree with TRBD1. The CDR3 contains 16 residues. V was pared by 6 bases and J by 0 bases, with 8 bases of the junction left unmatched. Germline loops: CDR1 MNHNS, CDR2 SASEGT. Here the CDR3 reads CASRETGATSNQPQHF. The CDR3 DNA reads TGTGCCAGCAGGGAAACAGGGGCGACTAGCAATCAGCCCCAGCATTTT.

This chain uses TRBV7-2 with TRBJ2-6, with 8 bases fitting TRBD2. The DNA end lines up better with TRBJ2-7; the J call may be wrong. The germline CDR1 and CDR2 sequences are SGHTA and FQGNSA. There are 16 residues in the CDR3. CDR3 sequence reads: CASNRNQRESSYEQYF. CDR3 sequence (DNA): TGTGCCAGCAACCGTAATCAGCGGGAGTCTTCCTACGAGCAGTACTTC.

For this clonotype: The CDR3 does not close with the conserved phenylalanine or tryptophan, likely indicating a read error. No DNA is shown, since the ends of the CDR3 on it are uncertain; the CDR3 is the one TCRdb lists. The CDR3 protein is CASSSDRNNEQFFGA. This rearrangement joins TRBV7-6 to TRBJ2-6; the table's TRBD1 call for D was not verified on the DNA. Counting both end residues, the CDR3 totals 15 amino acids. The germline gives CDR1 SGHVS, CDR2 FNYEAQ.

The V and J genes are TRBV7-3 and TRBJ2-1, with TRBD2 identical over 12 bases. Looked up from germline, CDR1 is SGHTA and CDR2 is FQGTGA. After removal of 4 bases from V and 9 bases from J, the junction contained 7 bases not matched to a gene. This CDR3 spans 15 amino acids. In DNA form, the CDR3 reads TGTGCCAGCAGCTACCTAGCGGGGGGGCAGAGTGAGCAGTTCTTC. Protein product: CASSYLAGGQSEQFF.

This clonotype was counted between two and nine times. This chain uses TRBV7-6 with TRBJ1-4, with TRBD1 matching over 7 bases. The CDR3 runs to 15 residues. Unmatched junction bases numbered 2, after V lost 4 bases and J lost 0 bases. Germline CDR1 SGHVS, CDR2 FNYEAQ. Here the CDR3 reads CASSSGTATNEKLFF. The CDR3 nucleotides are TGTGCCAGCAGCTCCGGGACAGCAACTAATGAAAAACTGTTTTTT.

The chain couples TRBV19 to TRBJ2-7; D gene ambiguous. Trimming pared 2 bases from V and 1 base from J, leaving 6 bases between. The CDR3 spans 13 residues. Germline V CDR1 and CDR2: LNHDA, SQIVND (reference sequence). The CDR3 bases are TGTGCCAGTAGTATAAAGCAGTCCTACGAGCAGTACTTC. As protein: CASSIKQSYEQYF.

The gene calls are TRBV12-3 or TRBV12-4 and TRBJ2-1; 11 bases fit TRBD2. The V segment lost 4 bases and the J segment 5 bases; nucleotides outside the gene matches: 4. CDR3 length: 15 amino acids. As DNA, the CDR3 is TGTGCCAGCAGTTCCGGGACTAGCGGAGACAATGAGCAGTTCTTC. Amino acids: CASSSGTSGDNEQFF.

This clonotype showed up just a few times. Possible read error: a much larger clone is one base away. It is unclear where the CDR3 begins or ends on the DNA, so no DNA is shown, and the CDR3 is as TCRdb lists it. The V and J genes are TRBV11-2 and TRBJ2-3; the D call of TRBD1 is as the table states it, not checked on the DNA. Germline CDR1 and CDR2: SGHAT and FQNNGV. The CDR3 adds up to 16 amino acids, both ends counted. CDR3 in amino acids: CASSWGSGISTGELYF.

This sequence joins TRBV6-2 or TRBV6-3 and TRBJ2-3, with TRBD1 matching 8 bases. The J call may be faulty, since TRBJ2-1 better matches the DNA end. CDR1 is MNHEY, CDR2 SVGEGT, per germline. There are 13 residues in the CDR3. CDR3: CASSEWTRGQQFF. CDR3 DNA: TGTGCCAGCAGTGAATGGACCAGGGGGCAGCAGTTCTTC.

The V gene is TRBV7-6, the J gene TRBJ2-3, with 11 bases aligning to TRBD2. The junction had 0 bases not matched to a gene; V was cut back by 0 bases and J by 4 bases. The CDR3 is made up of 15 amino acids. Germline V gene sequence: CDR1 SGHVS, CDR2 FNYEAQ. Written as DNA, the CDR3 is TGTGCCAGCAGCTTAGCTAGCGGGAGGGCAGATACGCAGTATTTT. The encoded protein is CASSLASGRADTQYF.

The chain recombines TRBV27 with TRBJ2-3, with D perhaps TRBD1 (5 bases). The germline V and J ends were trimmed by 4 bases and 7 bases, with 9 bases remaining between them. Germline loops: CDR1 MNHEY, CDR2 SMNVEV (reference sequence). CDR3 length: 12 residues. The CDR3 loop is CASSSRQNTQYF. DNA of the CDR3: TGTGCCAGCAGTTCCCGACAGAATACGCAGTATTTT.

There are many counts of this clonotype. The chain has TRBV7-3 and TRBJ2-7; 8 nucleotides line up with TRBD2. The V gene end was trimmed by 6 bases and the J gene end by 0 bases; junction bases not matched to a gene: 4. Germline V CDR1 and CDR2: SGHTA, FQGTGA. CDR3 length equals 14 residues. CDR3 DNA sequence: TGTGCCAGCAGACCCAGCGGGGGCTCCTACGAGCAGTACTTC. Protein sequence: CASRPSGGSYEQYF.

This clonotype was seen ten or more times. The chain has TRBV19 and TRBJ1-5; no clear D gene. The CDR3 covers 13 residues. V was shortened by 3 bases and J by 3 bases, with 6 bases between the two germline ends. Germline CDR1 and CDR2: LNHDA and SQIVND (reference sequence). CDR3 sequence (DNA): TGTGCCAGTAGTATTGTAGTCAATCAGCCCCAGCATTTT. It specifies CASSIVVNQPQHF.

A few counts support this clonotype. The genes are TRBV6-1 and TRBJ2-3; 8 nucleotides line up with TRBD2. The CDR3 loop spans 14 amino acids. Germline CDR1 MNHNS, CDR2 SASEGT. Trimming cost V 5 bases and J 2 bases; bases outside gene matches: 3. CDR3 coding DNA: TGTGCCAGCAGTTTTAGCGGGAACACAGATACGCAGTATTTT. It codes for CASSFSGNTDTQYF.

The chain employs TRBV12-3 or TRBV12-4 and TRBJ2-6, with D perhaps given as TRBD1 or TRBD2 (5 bases each). CDR3 length equals 15 residues. Trimming removed 3 bases from V and 2 bases from J, with 8 bases in between. The CDR3 loop reads CASSLWGTGANVLTF. In DNA form, the CDR3 reads TGTGCCAGCAGTTTGTGGGGGACTGGGGCCAACGTCCTGACTTTC.

The genes are TRBV6-2 or TRBV6-3 and TRBJ2-5, with D unresolved. This CDR3 is 11 amino acids long. The V gene's germline CDR1 is MNHEY and CDR2 SVGEGT. The V gene lost 2 bases and the J gene lost 5 bases, with 3 bases spanning the gap. CDR3 DNA sequence: TGTGCCAGCAGTTACGGTGAGACCCAGTACTTC. Translated, it gives CASSYGETQYF.

By share, this clonotype counts as medium-sized. V and J are TRBV27 and TRBJ2-3, with TRBD2 identical over 14 bases. CDR3 size: 15 residues. Unmatched junction bases numbered 1, after V lost 8 bases and J lost 0 bases. From germline, CDR1 is MNHEY and CDR2 SMNVEV (reference sequence). The CDR3 is CASRTSGRSTDTQYF. The CDR3 DNA follows: TGTGCCAGCCGGACTAGCGGGAGGAGCACAGATACGCAGTATTTT.

This clonotype was observed a few times. CDR3 sequence reads: CASSSPRGGGKTQYF. The CDR3 bases are TGTGCCAGCAGCTCACCGAGGGGGGGGGGGAAGACCCAGTACTTC. The chain uses TRBV7-6 and TRBJ2-5; D is perhaps TRBD2 (7 bases). The V gene's germline CDR1 is SGHVS and CDR2 FNYEAQ. Trimming cost V 4 bases and J 6 bases, with 18 bases left between them. The CDR3 sequence is 15 residues long.

The rearrangement uses TRBV6-1 and TRBJ2-1, with 7 bases that match TRBD1. Judging by the DNA end, TRBJ1-2 fits better; the J call may be wrong. CDR3 length equals 14 residues. Per the germline V gene, CDR1 is MNHNS and CDR2 is SASEGT. CDR3 coding DNA: TGTGCCAGCAGTCCAGACAGGGTTTCGTATGGCTACACCTTC. Amino acids: CASSPDRVSYGYTF.

This sequence joins TRBV7-9 and TRBJ2-2; either TRBD1 or TRBD2 may supply D (5 bases each). In germline, CDR1 is SEHNR, CDR2 FQNEAQ (reference sequence). The CDR3 consists of 14 residues. Between the trimmed V and J ends, which lost 5 bases and 1 base, there was a span of 8 bases. The CDR3 nucleotides are TGTGCCAGCAGCCTGGGACGGAACACCGGGGAGCTGTTTTTT. Translated: CASSLGRNTGELFF.

The V call is TRBV2, the J call TRBJ2-1; tentatively, D is TRBD2 (5 bases). CDR1 is SNHLY, CDR2 FYNNEI, per germline. V lost 3 bases and J 0 bases, leaving 9 bases between the germline ends. The CDR3 sequence is 15 residues long. Written as DNA, the CDR3 is TGTGCCAGCAGTGAGACTACCAGCTCCTACAATGAGCAGTTCTTC. Translated: CASSETTSSYNEQFF.

By its share, this clonotype is medium-sized. The CDR3 sequence: CAIMDSGSSYNEQFF. CDR3 nucleotide sequence: TGTGCCATCATGGATAGCGGGAGCTCCTACAATGAGCAGTTCTTC. The rearrangement joins TRBV10-3 to TRBJ2-1; 9 bases line up with TRBD2. The CDR3 sequence is 15 residues long. Germline assignment: CDR1 ENHRY and CDR2 SYGVKD. V lost 7 bases to trimming and J lost 0 bases; unmatched junction nucleotides: 4.

This clonotype was observed a handful of times. J is TRBJ2-3 and V is TRBV11-2; 8 bases fit TRBD2. Per the germline V gene, CDR1 is SGHAT and CDR2 is FQNNGV. This CDR3 has 14 amino acids. After removal of 9 bases from V and 3 bases from J, the junction contained 8 bases not matched to a gene. For the CDR3, the DNA is TGTGCCAGTTTAGCGGGAAGTAAAACAGATACGCAGTATTTT. The encoded protein is CASLAGSKTDTQYF.

Only a few counts were recorded for this clonotype. The rearrangement uses TRBV7-2 and TRBJ2-1; D is uncertain. With the DNA end fitting TRBJ2-5 better, the J assignment may be wrong. The CDR3 has 12 residues. The germline V gene encodes CDR1 SGHTA and CDR2 FQGNSA. The CDR3 here is CASSPLRGTQYF. The CDR3, as DNA: TGTGCCAGCAGCCCCTTGCGAGGGACCCAGTACTTC.

This clonotype was recorded once. This sequence joins TRBV7-3 and TRBJ2-3, with D possibly being TRBD2 (5 bases). Trimming pared 6 bases from V and 1 base from J, leaving 8 bases between. CDR3 length: 13 amino acids. Germline CDR1 reads SGHTA; CDR2 reads FQGTGA. Here the CDR3 DNA reads TGTGCCAGCAGGGCACTAGGCACAGATACGCAGTATTTT. Protein sequence: CASRALGTDTQYF.

This clonotype is medium-sized (0.01 to 0.1%). This chain uses TRBV6-1 with TRBJ2-1; 10 positions match TRBD1. The J segment lost 0 bases and the V segment lost 6 bases, leaving 2 bases of the junction unmatched. The germline V gene encodes CDR1 MNHNS and CDR2 SASEGT. This CDR3 is built from 15 residues. As DNA, the CDR3 is TGTGCCAGCAGGTGGACAGGGGGCTCCTACAATGAGCAGTTCTTC. It translates to CASRWTGGSYNEQFF.

This chain links TRBV7-9 with TRBJ2-2, with 8 bases that match TRBD1. CDR1 SEHNR and CDR2 FQNEAQ come from the germline V gene (reference sequence). The CDR3 consists of 15 residues. The V gene end was trimmed by 7 bases and the J gene end by 0 bases; junction bases not matched to a gene: 4. Here the CDR3 reads CASTVQGANTGELFF. The CDR3 nucleotides are TGTGCCAGCACCGTACAGGGGGCGAACACCGGGGAGCTGTTTTTT.